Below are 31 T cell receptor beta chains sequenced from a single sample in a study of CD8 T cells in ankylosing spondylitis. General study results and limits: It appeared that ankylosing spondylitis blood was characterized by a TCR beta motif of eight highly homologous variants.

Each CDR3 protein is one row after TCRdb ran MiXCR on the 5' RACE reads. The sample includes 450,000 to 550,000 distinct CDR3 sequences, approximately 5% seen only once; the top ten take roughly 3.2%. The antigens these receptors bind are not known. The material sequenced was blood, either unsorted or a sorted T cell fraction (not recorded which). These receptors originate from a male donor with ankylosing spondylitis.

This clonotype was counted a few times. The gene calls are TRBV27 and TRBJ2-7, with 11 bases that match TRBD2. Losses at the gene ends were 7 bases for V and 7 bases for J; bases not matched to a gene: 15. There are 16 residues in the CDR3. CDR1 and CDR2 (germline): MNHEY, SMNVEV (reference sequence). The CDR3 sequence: CASTPYGLAGGQEQYF. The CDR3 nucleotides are TGTGCCAGCACCCCATACGGATTAGCGGGAGGGCAGGAGCAGTACTTC.

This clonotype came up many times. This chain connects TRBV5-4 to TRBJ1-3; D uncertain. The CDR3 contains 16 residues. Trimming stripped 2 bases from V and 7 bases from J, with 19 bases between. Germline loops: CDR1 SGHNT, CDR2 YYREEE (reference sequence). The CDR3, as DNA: TGTGCCAGCAGCTTTTTGACCCCGGCGGCAAGCAACACCATATATTTT. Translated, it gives CASSFLTPAASNTIYF.

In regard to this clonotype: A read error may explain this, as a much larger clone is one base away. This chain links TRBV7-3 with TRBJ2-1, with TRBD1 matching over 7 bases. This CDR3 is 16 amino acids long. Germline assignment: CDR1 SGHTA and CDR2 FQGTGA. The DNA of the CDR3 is TGTGCCGGCAGCTTAATAGGACAGGCCTCCTACAATGAGCAGTTCTTC. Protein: CAGSLIGQASYNEQFF.

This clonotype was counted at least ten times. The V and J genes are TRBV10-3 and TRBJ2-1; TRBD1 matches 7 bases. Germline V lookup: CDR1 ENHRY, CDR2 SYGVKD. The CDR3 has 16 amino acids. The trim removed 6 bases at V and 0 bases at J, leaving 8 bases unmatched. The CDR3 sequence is CAIRARTGGSYNEQFF. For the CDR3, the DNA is TGTGCCATCAGAGCTAGGACAGGAGGCTCCTACAATGAGCAGTTCTTC.

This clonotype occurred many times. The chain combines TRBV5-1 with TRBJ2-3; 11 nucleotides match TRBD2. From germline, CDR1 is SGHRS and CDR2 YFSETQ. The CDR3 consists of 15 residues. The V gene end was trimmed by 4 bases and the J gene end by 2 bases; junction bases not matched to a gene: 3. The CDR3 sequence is CASSDSGGVTDTQYF. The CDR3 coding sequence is TGCGCCAGCAGCGATAGCGGGGGGGTCACAGATACGCAGTATTTT.

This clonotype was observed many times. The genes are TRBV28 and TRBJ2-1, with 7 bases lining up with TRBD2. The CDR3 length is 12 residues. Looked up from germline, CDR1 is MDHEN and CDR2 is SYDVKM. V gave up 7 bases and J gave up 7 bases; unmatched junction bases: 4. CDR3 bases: TGTGCCAGCACGACGGGGGGAAATGAGCAGTTCTTC. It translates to CASTTGGNEQFF.

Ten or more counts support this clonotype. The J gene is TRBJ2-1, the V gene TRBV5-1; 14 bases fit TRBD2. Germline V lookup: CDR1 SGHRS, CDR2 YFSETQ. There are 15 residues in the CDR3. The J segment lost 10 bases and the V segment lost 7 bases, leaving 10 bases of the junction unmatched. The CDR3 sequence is CASEIGLAGGREQFF. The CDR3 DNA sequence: TGCGCCAGCGAAATTGGACTAGCGGGGGGAAGGGAGCAGTTCTTC.

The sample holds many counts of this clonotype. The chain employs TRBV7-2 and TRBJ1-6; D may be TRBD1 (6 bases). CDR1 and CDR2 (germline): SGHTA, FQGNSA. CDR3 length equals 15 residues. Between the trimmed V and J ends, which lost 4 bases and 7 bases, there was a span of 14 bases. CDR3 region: CASSSWTELNSPLHF. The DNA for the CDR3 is TGTGCCAGCAGCTCTTGGACAGAATTGAATTCACCCCTCCACTTT.

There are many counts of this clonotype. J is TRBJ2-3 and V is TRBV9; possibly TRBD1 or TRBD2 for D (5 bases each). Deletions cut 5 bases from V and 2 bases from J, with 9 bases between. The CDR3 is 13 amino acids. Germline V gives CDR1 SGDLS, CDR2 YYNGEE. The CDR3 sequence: CASRGRSTDTQYF. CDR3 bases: TGTGCCAGCAGGGGACGATCCACAGATACGCAGTATTTT.

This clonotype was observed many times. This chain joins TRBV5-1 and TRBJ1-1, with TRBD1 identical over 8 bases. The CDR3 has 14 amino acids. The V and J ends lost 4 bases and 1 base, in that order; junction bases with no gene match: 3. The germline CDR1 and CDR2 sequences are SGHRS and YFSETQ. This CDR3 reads CASSPDRGNTEAFF. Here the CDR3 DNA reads TGCGCCAGCAGCCCTGACAGGGGGAACACTGAAGCTTTCTTT.

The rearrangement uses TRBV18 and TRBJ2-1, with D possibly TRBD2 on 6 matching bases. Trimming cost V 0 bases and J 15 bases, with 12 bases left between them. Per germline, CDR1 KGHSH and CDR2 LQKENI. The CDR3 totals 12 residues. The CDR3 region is CASSPPGTEGFF. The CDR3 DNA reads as TGTGCCAGCTCACCACCCGGGACGGAGGGGTTCTTC.

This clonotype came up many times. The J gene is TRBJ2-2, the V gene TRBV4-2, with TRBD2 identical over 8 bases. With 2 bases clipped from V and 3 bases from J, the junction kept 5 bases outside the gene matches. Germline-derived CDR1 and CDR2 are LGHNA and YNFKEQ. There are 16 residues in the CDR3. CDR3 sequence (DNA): TGTGCCAGCAGCCAACATGCGGGAGGTGACACCGGGGAGCTGTTTTTT. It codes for CASSQHAGGDTGELFF.

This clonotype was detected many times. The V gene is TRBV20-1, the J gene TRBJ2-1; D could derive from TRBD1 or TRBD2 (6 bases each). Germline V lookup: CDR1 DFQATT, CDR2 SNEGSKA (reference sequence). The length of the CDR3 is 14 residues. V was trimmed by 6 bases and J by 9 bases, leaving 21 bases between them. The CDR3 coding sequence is TGCAGTGCCCTCGCCGGGGGCCCCCAGAGTGAGCAGTTCTTC. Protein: CSALAGGPQSEQFF.

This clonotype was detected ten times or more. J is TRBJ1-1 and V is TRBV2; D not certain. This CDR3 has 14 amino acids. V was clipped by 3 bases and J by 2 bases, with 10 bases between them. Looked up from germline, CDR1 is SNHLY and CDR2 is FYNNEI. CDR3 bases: TGTGCCAGCAGTGATGAGGGCTCTAACACTGAAGCTTTCTTT. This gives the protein CASSDEGSNTEAFF. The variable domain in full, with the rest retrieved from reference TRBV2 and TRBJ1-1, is EPEVTQTPSHQVTQMGQEVILRCVPISNHLYFYWYRQILGQKVEFLVSFYNNEISEKSEIFDDQFSVERPDGSNFTLKIRSTKLEDSAMYFCASSDEGSNTEAFFGQGTRLTVV.

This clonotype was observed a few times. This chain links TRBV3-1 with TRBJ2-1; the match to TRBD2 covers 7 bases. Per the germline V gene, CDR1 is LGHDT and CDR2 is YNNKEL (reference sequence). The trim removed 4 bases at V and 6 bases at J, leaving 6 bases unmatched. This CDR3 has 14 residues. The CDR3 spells CASSRSGPGNEQFF. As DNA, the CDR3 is TGTGCCAGCAGCCGTAGCGGGCCTGGCAATGAGCAGTTCTTC.

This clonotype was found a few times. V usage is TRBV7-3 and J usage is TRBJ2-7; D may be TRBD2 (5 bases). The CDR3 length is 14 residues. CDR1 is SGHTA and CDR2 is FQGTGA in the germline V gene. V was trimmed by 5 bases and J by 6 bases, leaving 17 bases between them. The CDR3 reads CASSPGGPAFEQYF. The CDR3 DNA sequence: TGTGCCAGCAGCCCCGGCGGGCCTGCCTTCGAGCAGTACTTC.

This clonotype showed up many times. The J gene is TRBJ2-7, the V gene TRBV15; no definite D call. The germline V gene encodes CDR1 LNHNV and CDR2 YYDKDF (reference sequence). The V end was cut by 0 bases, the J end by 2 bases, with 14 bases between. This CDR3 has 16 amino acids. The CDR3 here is CATSRDPPVGAYEQYF. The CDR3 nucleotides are TGTGCCACCAGCAGAGATCCCCCCGTGGGTGCCTACGAGCAGTACTTC.

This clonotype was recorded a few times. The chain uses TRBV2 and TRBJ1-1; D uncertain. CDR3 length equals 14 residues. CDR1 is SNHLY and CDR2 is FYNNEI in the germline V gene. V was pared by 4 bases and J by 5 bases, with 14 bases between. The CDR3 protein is CASSVRNLGTEAFF. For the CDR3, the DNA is TGTGCCAGCAGTGTGAGAAACTTGGGGACTGAAGCTTTCTTT. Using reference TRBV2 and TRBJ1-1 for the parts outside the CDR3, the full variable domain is EPEVTQTPSHQVTQMGQEVILRCVPISNHLYFYWYRQILGQKVEFLVSFYNNEISEKSEIFDDQFSVERPDGSNFTLKIRSTKLEDSAMYFCASSVRNLGTEAFFGQGTRLTVV.

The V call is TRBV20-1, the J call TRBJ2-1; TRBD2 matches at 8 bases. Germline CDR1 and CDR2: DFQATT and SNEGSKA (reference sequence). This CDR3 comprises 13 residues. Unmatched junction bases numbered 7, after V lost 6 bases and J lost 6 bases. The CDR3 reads CSAYTSGTNEQFF. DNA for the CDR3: TGCAGTGCCTATACTAGCGGAACCAATGAGCAGTTCTTC.

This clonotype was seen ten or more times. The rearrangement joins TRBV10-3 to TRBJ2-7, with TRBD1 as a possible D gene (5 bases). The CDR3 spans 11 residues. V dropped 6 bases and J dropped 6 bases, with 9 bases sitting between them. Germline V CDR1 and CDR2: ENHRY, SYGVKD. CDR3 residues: CAIRGGAEQYF. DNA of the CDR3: TGTGCCATCAGGGGTGGGGCCGAGCAGTACTTC.

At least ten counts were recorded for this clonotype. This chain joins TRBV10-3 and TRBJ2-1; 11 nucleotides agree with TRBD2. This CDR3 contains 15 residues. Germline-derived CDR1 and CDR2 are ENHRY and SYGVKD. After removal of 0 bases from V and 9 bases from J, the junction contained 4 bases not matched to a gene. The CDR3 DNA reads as TGTGCCATCAGTGAGTCTAGCGGGAGGGTGAGTGAGCAGTTCTTC. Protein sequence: CAISESSGRVSEQFF.

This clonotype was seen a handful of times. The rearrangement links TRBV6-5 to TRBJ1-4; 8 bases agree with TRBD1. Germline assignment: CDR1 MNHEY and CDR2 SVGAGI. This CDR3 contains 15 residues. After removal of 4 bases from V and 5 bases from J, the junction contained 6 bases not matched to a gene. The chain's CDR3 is CASSSQDRANEKLFF. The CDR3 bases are TGTGCCAGCAGTTCCCAGGACAGGGCCAATGAAAAACTGTTTTTT.

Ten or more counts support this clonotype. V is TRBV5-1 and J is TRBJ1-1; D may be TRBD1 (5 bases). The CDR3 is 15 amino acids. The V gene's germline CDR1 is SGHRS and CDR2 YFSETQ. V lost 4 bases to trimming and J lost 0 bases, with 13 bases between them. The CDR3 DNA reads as TGCGCCAGCAGCCGGGGGGGGAGTCTGAACACTGAAGCTTTCTTT. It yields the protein CASSRGGSLNTEAFF.

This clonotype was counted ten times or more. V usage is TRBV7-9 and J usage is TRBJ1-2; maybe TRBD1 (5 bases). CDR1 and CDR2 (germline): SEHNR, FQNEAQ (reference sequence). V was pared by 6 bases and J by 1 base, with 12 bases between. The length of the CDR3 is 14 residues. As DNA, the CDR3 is TGTGCCAGCAGGACCACCGACAGTAACTATGGCTACACCTTC. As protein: CASRTTDSNYGYTF.

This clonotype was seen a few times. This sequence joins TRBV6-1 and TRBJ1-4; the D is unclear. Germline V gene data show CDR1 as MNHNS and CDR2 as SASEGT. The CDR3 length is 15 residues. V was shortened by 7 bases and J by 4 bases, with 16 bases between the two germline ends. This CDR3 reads CASTPRGLLNEKLFF. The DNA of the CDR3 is TGTGCCAGCACCCCCCGCGGCCTCCTTAATGAAAAACTGTTTTTT.

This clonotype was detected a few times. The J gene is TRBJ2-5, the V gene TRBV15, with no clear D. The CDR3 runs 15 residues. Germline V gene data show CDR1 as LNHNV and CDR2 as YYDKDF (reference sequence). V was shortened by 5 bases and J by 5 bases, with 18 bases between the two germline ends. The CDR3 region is CATSPIGQIGETQYF. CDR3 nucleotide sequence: TGTGCCACCAGCCCTATAGGCCAGATCGGCGAGACCCAGTACTTC.

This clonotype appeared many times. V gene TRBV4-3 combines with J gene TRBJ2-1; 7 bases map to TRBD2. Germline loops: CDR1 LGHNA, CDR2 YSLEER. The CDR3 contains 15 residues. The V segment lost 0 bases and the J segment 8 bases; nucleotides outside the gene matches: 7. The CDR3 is CASSQEPRGRDEQFF. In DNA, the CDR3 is TGCGCCAGCAGCCAAGAGCCTCGCGGGAGAGATGAGCAGTTCTTC.

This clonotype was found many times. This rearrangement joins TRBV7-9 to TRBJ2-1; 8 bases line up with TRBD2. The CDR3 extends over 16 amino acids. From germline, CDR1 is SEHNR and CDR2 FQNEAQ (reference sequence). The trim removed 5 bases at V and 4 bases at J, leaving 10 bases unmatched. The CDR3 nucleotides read TGTGCCAGCAGCCCCTCGGGGGGGGCGCATTACAATGAGCAGTTCTTC. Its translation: CASSPSGGAHYNEQFF. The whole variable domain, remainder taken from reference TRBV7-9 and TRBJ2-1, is DTGVSQNPRHKITKRGQNVTFRCDPISEHNRLYWYRQTLGQGPEFLTYFQNEAQLEKSRLLSDRFSAERPKGSFSTLEIQRTEQGDSAMYLCASSPSGGAHYNEQFFGPGTRLTVL.

The CDR3 here is CASSWGRYGEQYF. In DNA, the CDR3 is TGCGCCAGCAGCTGGGGACGGTATGGGGAGCAGTACTTC. The V call is TRBV5-1, the J call TRBJ2-7; D is possibly TRBD1 or TRBD2 (5 bases each). Germline V gene lookup returns CDR1 SGHRS and CDR2 YFSETQ. This CDR3 contains 13 residues. V lost 3 bases and J lost 7, with 14 bases in between.

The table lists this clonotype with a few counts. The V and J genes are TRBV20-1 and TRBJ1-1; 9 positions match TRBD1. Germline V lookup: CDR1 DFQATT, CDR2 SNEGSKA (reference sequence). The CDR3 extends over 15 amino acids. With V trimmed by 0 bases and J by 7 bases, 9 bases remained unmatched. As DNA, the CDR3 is TGCAGTGCTAGAGATCCCGGGACAGGGCAAGGTGAAGCTTTCTTT. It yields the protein CSARDPGTGQGEAFF.

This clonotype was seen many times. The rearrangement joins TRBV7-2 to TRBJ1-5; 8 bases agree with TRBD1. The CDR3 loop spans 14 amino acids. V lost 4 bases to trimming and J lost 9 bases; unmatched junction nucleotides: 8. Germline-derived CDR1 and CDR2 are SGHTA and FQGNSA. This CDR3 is CASSSRGLYGPQHF. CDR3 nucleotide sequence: TGTGCCAGCAGCTCCAGGGGGCTCTACGGGCCCCAGCATTTT. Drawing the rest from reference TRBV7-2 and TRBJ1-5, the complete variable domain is GAGVSQSPSNKVTEKGKDVELRCDPISGHTALYWYRQSLGQGLEFLIYFQGNSAPDKSGLPSDRFSAERTGGSVSTLTIQRTQQEDSAVYLCASSSRGLYGPQHFGDGTRLSIL.